This TCR beta chain was identified during a study of identical twins. This clonotype was found many times. Its specificity is unknown. TCRdb redid the calling of the 5' RACE reads with MiXCR, one entry per CDR3 protein. The table has around 650,000 distinct CDR3 sequences, 7% to 7.5% seen once. Study-level points and caveats: Its conclusions, products of cross-sectional statistical analysis, did not come from following the same donors.

The same data also went into a second study, on yellow fever vaccine responses in identical twins. That work adds: It has been reported that, in twins, the vaccine T cell response seemed partly convergent and partly personalized.

What was sequenced was PBMCs. This receptor was taken from a woman aged 18-29 years in good health.

The CDR3 region is CASSEGTGYGYTF. The CDR3 DNA sequence: TGTGCCAGCAGTGAGGGGACAGGCTATGGCTACACCTTC. The V and J genes are TRBV27 and TRBJ1-2, with 8 bases fitting TRBD1. V shed 5 bases and J 4 bases; nucleotides not matched to a gene: 3. Germline V gene sequence: CDR1 MNHEY, CDR2 SMNVEV (reference sequence). CDR3 length equals 13 residues.